Listed here is a single TCR beta chain. The clone's antigen remains unknown. Qualities for individual bases were not recorded, and no much larger clone is one base off. A distance of 9 bases separates the germline ends of V and J, which lose 5 bases and 2 bases respectively. Taken from cysteine to phenylalanine, the CDR3 has 12 residues. Of all the DNA, just the CDR3 is kept, 36 bases in frame from base 1. The germline V gene gives CDR1 as SQVTM and CDR2 as ANQGSEA. This sample was taken from a study of T cell responses to AZD1222 COVID-19 vaccine (TCRdb year 2021). At the level of the whole study: AZD1222 recipients whose second dose came at about 4 weeks and those whose second dose came at about 12 weeks were combined into one group, since spike-specific TCR depth and breadth did not differ between the two schedules. A total of 240 or so trial participants underwent TCR sequencing, of whom about 200 had received two doses of AZD1222 and some 26 had received two doses of the MenACWY control vaccine. Trial participants were enrolled by age into 18-55, 56-69 and 70-plus year subgroups, with 148, 28 and 57 TCR-sequenced participants respectively. On the study overall, not on this receptor specifically: Conclusions about previously exposed vaccinees were limited because only six AZD1222 recipients were SARS-CoV-2 seropositive at baseline. Because no day 14 peak-response samples were available, repertoires were characterized only after the peak T cell response. Participants were mostly white British, with more females than males. The authors suggested clonal diversity may have been underestimated. Vaccine-associated CD4 TCRs spanned the whole spike protein, with dominant responses in regions 160-218 and 743-854. Reportedly, almost half of the unique spike-specific TCRs recognized epitopes lying outside the regions that are mutated in the B.1.351 and B.1.1.7 variants. After two AZD1222 doses, both the breadth and the depth of spike-specific TCRs were significantly higher than at day 0 and than in MenACWY recipients. In the small 56-69-year group, the increase in depth fell short of significance, most likely because of low power.

Reading the label with the study, this specimen's time point is: baseline before first vaccination. Vaccinee samples came from UK trials COV001 and COV002, including a single-blind randomized controlled phase 2/3 trial of AZD1222 (ChAdOx1 nCoV-19) in healthy adults. For TCRbeta chain sequencing, PBMC samples from trial participants were taken at day 0 and at day 28 after the second dose. The CDR3 regions of human TCRbeta chains were analyzed by immunosequencing. The authors' pipeline ran thus. Repertoire TCRs were matched against a reference library of SARS-CoV-2-specific TCRs generated with the MIRA antigen-specificity platform. Breadth was defined as the fraction of unique TCRs that were SARS-CoV-2-associated, and depth was defined as the fraction of total T cells that were SARS-CoV-2-associated. Using the MIRA data, every spike-specific TCR was mapped to the spike region that the TCR reacted to and assigned to either a CD4 or a CD8 class. Log10-transformed breadth and depth values were compared by one-way ANOVA with Sidak's multiple comparisons tests. TCRdb mirrors the immuneACCESS table, restricted to in-frame sequences. Some clones are absent from its copies; in checked studies, under half trace to an unresolved V gene, and the reason for the others is unknown. From that table come the V and J calls and clone size; the DNA was used to work out D and trimming. The sample table contains roughly 130,000 clones; only one count was recorded for 90% to 95% of them. The ten largest clones add up to 2.8% of the sample.

This sequence uses TRBV29-1 and TRBJ1-2, and TRBD1 may be the D gene, going by 5 matching bases. The input for sequencing was peripheral blood, taken on day 0 of AZD1222 vaccination. This clonotype was sampled from an adult in good health. The nucleotide sequence reads as follows: TGCAGCGTTAAACCAGGGAACTATGGCTACACCTTC. It translates to CSVKPGNYGYTF.